The 11 T cell receptor beta chains below were found in one sample sequenced in a study of T cells in Graves' hyperthyroidism and ophthalmopathy (dated by TCRdb to between 2018 and 2020). The library was produced with multiplex PCR. The sample was run on an Illumina HiSeq 2000. The TCR beta CDR3 regions were amplified from RNA transcripts. For the first round of RT-PCR on the TCR CDR3, the HTBI primer set was used together with the Qiagen OneStep RT-PCR kit. TCRdb redid the processing of the public reads, applying fastp at Q25 and MiXCR, and retained in-frame beta chains. Entries are consolidated by CDR3 protein sequence, retaining the most common genes and DNA. For this sample there are 600,000 to 700,000 distinct CDR3 sequences; roughly 14% appear just once. The ten largest clones add up to about 3.9% of the sample. Sequenced input: blood. These receptors all come from a woman aged 40 to 50 with Graves' ophthalmopathy.

Ten or more counts support this clonotype. The chain couples TRBV24-1 to TRBJ1-1; no clear D gene. Germline V gene sequence: CDR1 KGHDR, CDR2 SFDVKD. V was cut by 7 bases and J by 0 bases, with 11 bases left in between. The CDR3 totals 14 residues. As DNA, the CDR3 is TGTGCCACCAGAGGACGGGGAATGAACACTGAAGCTTTCTTT. The encoded protein is CATRGRGMNTEAFF.

In this sample, this clonotype turned up a few times. The chain carries TRBV12-3 or TRBV12-4 and TRBJ2-7; no definite D call. This CDR3 region has 13 residues. V lost 8 bases and J lost 8, with 19 bases in between. The CDR3 here is CASRGERMIQQYF. CDR3 sequence (DNA): TGTGCCAGCCGAGGCGAGAGGATGATCCAGCAGTACTTC.

The chain has TRBV19 and TRBJ1-1; D may be TRBD1 (6 bases). The V end was cut by 8 bases, the J end by 6 bases, with 22 bases between. The CDR3 has 15 amino acids. Germline V gene data show CDR1 as LNHDA and CDR2 as SQIVND (reference sequence). The CDR3 DNA follows: TGTGCCAGTGGGCCAAGGGAGGGGGGTCCCGCTGAAGCTTTCTTT. Its protein is CASGPREGGPAEAFF.

This clonotype appeared many times. The chain couples TRBV6-5 to TRBJ2-7; TRBD1 aligns across 8 bases. J lost 0 bases, V lost 2 bases, and 9 bases had no gene match. In germline, CDR1 is MNHEY, CDR2 SVGAGI. This CDR3 is built from 17 residues. CDR3 loop: CASSYAYTGGSSYEQYF. DNA for the CDR3: TGTGCCAGCAGTTACGCCTATACAGGGGGGAGCTCCTACGAGCAGTACTTC.

This clonotype was counted at least ten times. The chain is built from TRBV18 and TRBJ2-6; 8 positions agree with TRBD1. The germline V gene encodes CDR1 KGHSH and CDR2 LQKENI. The CDR3 runs 18 residues. With V trimmed by 2 bases and J by 0 bases, 6 bases remained unmatched. The CDR3 DNA reads TGTGCCAGCTCACCAACAGGACAGGGATTCTCTGGGGCCAACGTCCTGACTTTC. It specifies CASSPTGQGFSGANVLTF.

The chain has TRBV19 and TRBJ1-5; 8 nucleotides line up with TRBD1. V trimming: 7 bases; J trimming: 6 bases; junction bases outside the gene matches: 14. This CDR3 is 16 amino acids long. Germline V lookup: CDR1 LNHDA, CDR2 SQIVND (reference sequence). CDR3 residues: CASTRSQGQGTQPQHF. The DNA for the CDR3 is TGTGCCAGTACTCGATCCCAAGGACAGGGTACTCAGCCCCAGCATTTT.

This clonotype showed up just a few times. V is TRBV15 and J is TRBJ2-7; D remains unclear. The CDR3 contains 14 residues. Germline V gene lookup returns CDR1 LNHNV and CDR2 YYDKDF (reference sequence). Trimming left V 6 bases short and J 6 bases short, with 18 bases between. Here the CDR3 reads CATSPRSSPSEQYF. The DNA for the CDR3 is TGTGCCACCAGTCCCCGGAGCAGTCCCTCCGAGCAGTACTTC.

This clonotype occurred many times. This chain joins TRBV6-2 or TRBV6-3 and TRBJ1-2; no definite D call. V gave up 6 bases and J gave up 2 bases, with 16 bases separating them. The CDR3 covers 15 residues. CDR1 MNHEY and CDR2 SVGEGT come from the germline V gene. The CDR3 DNA sequence: TGTGCCAGCAGCGAATCTACCGCACTAAACTATGGCTACACCTTC. Encoded protein: CASSESTALNYGYTF.

This clonotype was counted at least ten times. The chain recombines TRBV19 with TRBJ1-2; no definite D call. CDR3 length equals 13 residues. Trimming removed 4 bases from V and 4 bases from J, with 10 bases in between. Per germline, CDR1 LNHDA and CDR2 SQIVND (reference sequence). DNA of the CDR3: TGTGCCAGTAGTACCTGGAATGTCTATGGCTACACCTTC. Amino acids: CASSTWNVYGYTF.

In this sample, this clonotype turned up many times. The chain carries TRBV6-5 and TRBJ1-2, with D maybe TRBD1 (6 bases). The CDR3 extends over 13 amino acids. Germline V gives CDR1 MNHEY, CDR2 SVGAGI. Between the trimmed V and J ends, which lost 0 bases and 7 bases, there was a span of 9 bases. CDR3 sequence: CASSYSGGSGYTF. CDR3 DNA: TGTGCCAGCAGTTACTCGGGGGGCTCTGGCTACACCTTC.

This clonotype was found a few times. J is TRBJ1-2 and V is TRBV20-1, with 10 bases identical to TRBD1. The CDR3 totals 12 residues. Germline CDR1 DFQATT, CDR2 SNEGSKA (reference sequence). V lost 7 bases and J lost 7; bases outside the gene matches: 6. The CDR3 protein is CSVRTGGVGYTF. CDR3 nucleotide sequence: TGCAGTGTTAGGACAGGGGGAGTTGGCTACACCTTC.